Listed below are T cell receptor beta chains from one sample, sequenced in a study of human T cells and chemical hapten exposure. MiXCR, applied by TCRdb to the RACE reads, yields one record per CDR3 protein. The sample consists of under 200,000 distinct CDR3 sequences, almost 30% of them appearing once. Sequenced here: whole blood, sampled in connection with sensitization to the hapten diphenylcyclopropenone (DPC). Receptors originate from a woman aged 25-40 years with alopecia areata. Some clones in this sample may be carry-over from other donors' samples. The CDR3 runs from the conserved cysteine through the conserved F or W. A D gene is named only where the DNA matches it firmly. Expanded clones get a size class; other rows say once, few or many, or leave the size out.

v_gene	j_gene	abundance	d_gene	CDR3aa	CDR3nt
TRBV29-1	TRBJ2-2	once	TRBD2	CSAVAGVDANTGEPFF	TGCAGCGCCGTAGCGGGGGTGGACGCGAACACCGGGGAGCCGTTTTTT
TRBV13	TRBJ2-6	many	TRBD2	CASSLTSGIQDGANVLTF	TGTGCCAGCAGCCTGACTAGCGGGATTCAGGATGGGGCCAACGTCCTGACTTTC
TRBV29-1	TRBJ2-7	few	.	CSVARGPSSYEQYF	TGCAGCGTTGCTAGGGGACCAAGCTCCTACGAGCAGTACTTC
TRBV10-1	TRBJ2-5	.	TRBD1	CASSQDRGRVETQYF	TGCGCCAGCAGTCAGGACAGGGGGCGGGTAGAGACCCAGTACTTC
TRBV28	TRBJ2-3	few	TRBD2	CASSASGRTDTQYF	TGTGCCAGCAGTGCTAGCGGGAGAACAGATACGCAGTATTTT
TRBV18	TRBJ1-4	.	.	CASSAGVSNEKLFF	TGTGCCAGCTCAGCAGGGGTTTCTAATGAAAAACTGTTTTTT
TRBV2	TRBJ2-3	.	.	CASSRDGTTDTQYF	TGTGCCAGCAGTCGGGACGGAACCACAGATACGCAGTATTTT
TRBV7-9	TRBJ2-1	once	.	CASRPGISSYNEQFF	TGTGCCAGCAGGCCGGGAATAAGCTCCTACAATGAGCAGTTCTTC
TRBV7-2	TRBJ1-1	.	.	CASSLRGGGWVGDTEAFF	TGTGCCAGCAGCCTTCGAGGTGGGGGGTGGGTTGGGGACACTGAAGCTTTCTTT
TRBV20-1	TRBJ1-1	.	.	CSATGSLEAFF	TGCAGTGCTACGGGGAGCCTAGAAGCTTTCTTT
TRBV28	TRBJ2-5	few	TRBD1	CASSLPGQLKETQYF	TGTGCCAGCAGTTTACCGGGACAGCTTAAAGAGACCCAGTACTTC
TRBV28	TRBJ1-6	.	TRBD1	CASSLSPGQGPSSYNSPLHF	TGTGCCAGCAGTTTAAGCCCAGGACAGGGGCCTAGCTCCTATAATTCACCCCTCCACTTT
TRBV4-3	TRBJ2-1	.	.	CASSQDRRRGPYNEQFF	TGCGCCAGCAGCCAAGATCGAAGGCGGGGGCCATACAATGAGCAGTTCTTC
TRBV14	TRBJ1-6	many	.	CASSQDLILNNSPLHF	TGTGCCAGCAGCCAAGATTTAATACTGAATAATTCACCCCTCCACTTT
TRBV7-2	TRBJ2-3	.	TRBD2	CASSRGTSFTDTQYF	TGTGCCAGCAGCCGAGGGACTAGCTTCACAGATACGCAGTATTTT
TRBV28	TRBJ1-1	.	.	CASSLQGRYTEAFF	TGTGCCAGCAGTTTACAGGGGAGGTACACTGAAGCTTTCTTT
TRBV20-1	TRBJ2-1	few	TRBD2	CSARDQAGGNEQFF	TGCAGTGCTAGAGATCAAGCGGGAGGCAATGAGCAGTTCTTC
TRBV30	TRBJ2-1	few	TRBD2	CAWGGRAYNEQFF	TGTGCCTGGGGCGGGAGGGCGTACAATGAGCAGTTCTTC
TRBV7-2	TRBJ2-7	few	.	CASSLTGPSSYEQYF	TGTGCCAGCAGCTTAACGGGCCCGAGCTCCTACGAGCAGTACTTC
TRBV20-1	TRBJ2-5	.	.	CSATDQETQYF	TGCAGTGCAACAGATCAAGAGACCCAGTACTTC
TRBV5-1	TRBJ2-2	few	.	CASSLNHGSDTGELFF	TGCGCCAGCAGCTTGAATCACGGGAGCGACACCGGGGAGCTGTTTTTT
TRBV6-6	TRBJ2-1	.	.	CASSYGGTVNEQFF	TGTGCCAGCAGCTATGGGGGGACGGTGAATGAGCAGTTCTTC